The 20 T cell receptor beta chains in this list originate from one sample, sequenced in a study of blood T cell repertoires in COVID-19. Assay used: immunoSEQ multiplex PCR; TCRdb lists only in-frame clones, some missing. The sample shows 110,000 to 150,000 clones, 84% of them seen only once. The specimen sequenced was peripheral blood. Every receptor here comes from a man aged 60 to 69 with active or convalescent COVID-19.

V is TRBV10-1 and J is TRBJ2-1; 8 bases align to TRBD1. The CDR3 is 16 amino acids. J was trimmed by 2 bases and V by 1 base; bases with no gene match: 4. The germline V gene encodes CDR1 WNHNN and CDR2 SYGVQD (reference sequence). The CDR3 protein is CASSEYQGAPYNEQFF. The DNA for the CDR3 is TGCGCCAGCAGTGAGTACCAGGGGGCCCCCTACAATGAGCAGTTCTTC.

The J gene is TRBJ2-5, the V gene TRBV12-5, with 13 bases matching TRBD2. V gave up 1 base and J gave up 1 base; unmatched junction bases: 3. The CDR3 has 17 residues. The germline V gene has CDR1 LGHNT and CDR2 FRNRAP. The CDR3, as DNA: TGTGCTAGTGGTTTGGGGGGACTAGCGGGACTCCAAGAGACCCAGTACTTC. This gives the protein CASGLGGLAGLQETQYF.

This clone is a singleton in its sample. The chain employs TRBV19 and TRBJ1-2; D is ambiguous. Germline V gene sequence: CDR1 LNHDA, CDR2 SQIVND (reference sequence). With 3 bases removed from V and 8 bases from J, the gap between germline ends came to 10 bases. This CDR3 has 12 amino acids. The CDR3 DNA sequence: TGTGCCAGTAGTATCGGGGTTTTGGGCTACACCTTC. This gives the protein CASSIGVLGYTF.

The V and J genes are TRBV6-5 and TRBJ1-3; D not certain. V was clipped by 4 bases and J by 5 bases, with 9 bases between them. Germline V lookup: CDR1 MNHEY, CDR2 SVGAGI. The CDR3 is made up of 13 amino acids. The CDR3 DNA sequence: TGTGCCAGCAGTTTAAACTTAAGAAACACCATATATTTT. Translating it yields CASSLNLRNTIYF.

This rearrangement joins TRBV9 to TRBJ2-2; the D is unclear. Germline V gene sequence: CDR1 SGDLS, CDR2 YYNGEE. The V end was cut by 2 bases, the J end by 0 bases, with 11 bases between. This CDR3 is 16 amino acids long. Here the CDR3 DNA reads TGTGCCAGCAGCGTGGTACCGACACCGAACACCGGGGAGCTGTTTTTT. It translates to CASSVVPTPNTGELFF.

The gene calls are TRBV12-3 or TRBV12-4 and TRBJ2-2, with D unresolved. This CDR3 contains 12 residues. Trimming took off 8 bases at V and 6 bases at J, with 10 bases between the two ends. CDR3 in amino acids: CASAPLAGELFF. The DNA for the CDR3 is TGTGCCAGCGCCCCCCTAGCCGGGGAGCTGTTTTTT.

The genes are TRBV7-2 and TRBJ2-1; D is perhaps TRBD2 (5 bases). The length of the CDR3 is 16 residues. CDR1 is SGHTA, CDR2 FQGNSA, per germline. Trimming removed 5 bases from V and 4 bases from J, with 18 bases in between. The CDR3 nucleotides are TGTGCCAGCAGCCGGGATGGGGTAAGAAGGTACAATGAGCAGTTCTTC. Amino acid sequence: CASSRDGVRRYNEQFF.

The chain has TRBV4-1 and TRBJ2-1, with 8 positions matching TRBD1. The CDR3 sequence is 17 residues long. CDR1 is MGHRA and CDR2 is YSYEKL in the germline V gene. With 0 bases clipped from V and 15 bases from J, the junction kept 19 bases outside the gene matches. CDR3 protein: CASSQESWEQGGLVTFF. CDR3 sequence (DNA): TGCGCCAGCAGCCAAGAGTCCTGGGAACAGGGGGGTTTGGTTACGTTCTTC.

This chain's CDR3 is CASTSRGYNEQFF. The CDR3 bases are TGTGCCAGCACCTCCAGGGGCTACAATGAGCAGTTCTTC. This chain uses TRBV12-3 or TRBV12-4 with TRBJ2-1; perhaps TRBD1 as D (6 bases). Trimming left V 7 bases short and J 3 bases short, with 10 bases between. CDR3 size: 13 residues.

The V gene is TRBV10-1, the J gene TRBJ2-1; 9 bases match TRBD1. Unmatched junction bases numbered 14, after V lost 6 bases and J lost 2 bases. The CDR3 totals 18 residues. Per the germline V gene, CDR1 is WNHNN and CDR2 is SYGVQD (reference sequence). This chain's CDR3 is CASSSRRFGTGTYNEQFF. The CDR3 DNA sequence: TGCGCCAGCAGCTCTCGCCGGTTCGGGACAGGGACCTACAATGAGCAGTTCTTC.

This sequence joins TRBV6-6 and TRBJ1-5; 7 nucleotides line up with TRBD1. Looked up from germline, CDR1 is MNHNY and CDR2 is SVGAGI (reference sequence). The CDR3 is 14 amino acids. With V trimmed by 2 bases and J by 4 bases, 2 bases remained unmatched. CDR3 in amino acids: CASSYVRGNQPQHF. The CDR3 DNA sequence: TGTGCCAGCAGTTACGTCAGGGGGAATCAGCCCCAGCATTTT.

The chain uses TRBV9 and TRBJ2-1, with D tentatively TRBD2 (6 bases). Trimming removed 3 bases at V and 3 bases at J, with 13 bases between. Germline values: CDR1 SGDLS, CDR2 YYNGEE. The CDR3 contains 15 residues. The CDR3 DNA reads as TGTGCCAGCAGCGCAGACTCGGGACTCTACAATGAGCAGTTCTTC. Its protein product is CASSADSGLYNEQFF.

The chain carries TRBV29-1 and TRBJ2-5; 9 nucleotides align to TRBD2. Losses at the gene ends were 7 bases for V and 5 bases for J; bases not matched to a gene: 11. The CDR3 consists of 14 residues. Looked up from germline, CDR1 is SQVTM and CDR2 is ANQGSEA. As DNA, the CDR3 is TGCAGCGGGGGGTTGTTAGCGGGAGAGGAGACCCAGTACTTC. As protein: CSGGLLAGEETQYF.

The chain joins TRBV11-2 to TRBJ1-5; possible D gene TRBD1, 5 bases. This CDR3 is 14 amino acids long. CDR1 is SGHAT, CDR2 FQNNGV, per germline. The V and J ends lost 5 bases and 3 bases respectively, with 11 bases between them. The CDR3 here is CASSGGGDNQPQHF. The DNA of the CDR3 is TGTGCCAGCAGCGGTGGGGGGGACAATCAGCCCCAGCATTTT.

The gene calls are TRBV4-1 and TRBJ2-5; tentatively, D is TRBD2 (5 bases). The CDR3 runs to 16 residues. V lost 0 bases and J lost 5, with 16 bases in between. Germline values: CDR1 MGHRA, CDR2 YSYEKL. The CDR3 region is CASSQDVRGVGETQYF. For the CDR3, the DNA is TGCGCCAGCAGCCAAGATGTCCGGGGTGTCGGTGAGACCCAGTACTTC.

The chain joins TRBV5-4 to TRBJ2-7, with D possibly TRBD1 on 6 matching bases. The CDR3 consists of 14 residues. Per germline, CDR1 SGHNT and CDR2 YYREEE (reference sequence). The ends were cut back, 0 bases at V and 5 bases at J, with 12 bases in the middle. CDR3: CASSLAQGSHEQYF. In nucleotides, the CDR3 is TGTGCCAGCAGCTTGGCACAGGGATCCCACGAGCAGTACTTC.

The chain has TRBV4-2 and TRBJ1-2, with no clear D. The germline V and J ends were trimmed by 5 bases and 10 bases, with 17 bases remaining between them. The CDR3 sequence is 13 residues long. CDR1 is LGHNA, CDR2 YNFKEQ, per germline. The CDR3 region has the DNA TGTGCCAGCAGCTCTACTCAAGAATCCTTCTACACCTTC. Translating it yields CASSSTQESFYTF.

The chain employs TRBV27 and TRBJ2-7; D may be TRBD1 (6 bases). This CDR3 has 15 amino acids. The germline CDR1 and CDR2 sequences are MNHEY and SMNVEV (reference sequence). Trimming left V 4 bases short and J 0 bases short, with 13 bases between. The CDR3 DNA reads as TGTGCCAGCAGTTCAAGGACAGCGAGCTCCTACGAGCAGTACGTC. Residues: CASSSRTASSYEQYV.

This clone appeared once. The J gene is TRBJ1-1, the V gene TRBV4-3; D is uncertain. The CDR3 contains 14 residues. Trimming cost V 0 bases and J 4 bases, with 9 bases left between them. Germline CDR1 LGHNA, CDR2 YSLEER. The CDR3 DNA sequence: TGCGCCAGCAGCCAAGATAGAGGGAGCACTGAAGCTTTCTTT. It encodes CASSQDRGSTEAFF.

The rearrangement links TRBV19 to TRBJ2-5, with D possibly being TRBD2 (6 bases). This CDR3 has 15 residues. With 7 bases removed from V and 1 base from J, the gap between germline ends came to 16 bases. Looked up from germline, CDR1 is LNHDA and CDR2 is SQIVND (reference sequence). The DNA for the CDR3 is TGTGCCAGTACAACTAACCGGGACTTCCAAGAGACCCAGTACTTC. It translates to CASTTNRDFQETQYF.